Below are 22 T cell receptor beta chains sequenced from a single sample in a study of response to subunit inactivated influenza vaccine. TCRdb reprocessed the RT-PCR reads via MiXCR and lists one record per CDR3 protein. The data show approximately 170,000 distinct CDR3 sequences, around an eighth seen once. The material was CD8+ T cells sorted from PBMCs, obtained roughly 5 days after vaccination. The receptors derive from a man over 45 who received an inactivated influenza vaccine.

The chain uses TRBV28 and TRBJ2-5, with D possibly matching TRBD2 (5 bases). From germline, CDR1 is MDHEN and CDR2 SYDVKM. This CDR3 spans 16 amino acids. V was shortened by 4 bases and J by 3 bases, with 18 bases between the two germline ends. The CDR3 reads CASSWLSGGVEETQYF. The CDR3 DNA reads TGTGCCAGCAGTTGGCTCAGCGGCGGTGTGGAAGAGACCCAGTACTTC. The variable domain in full, with the rest retrieved from reference TRBV28 and TRBJ2-5, is DVKVTQSSRYLVKRTGEKVFLECVQDMDHENMFWYRQDPGLGLRLIYFSYDVKMKEKGDIPEGYSVSREKKERFSLILESASTNQTSMYLCASSWLSGGVEETQYFGPGTRLLVL.

This clonotype was observed a few times. This chain links TRBV20-1 with TRBJ2-7, with 7 bases fitting TRBD1. V lost 0 bases and J lost 0; bases outside the gene matches: 2. The CDR3 runs 14 residues. The germline CDR1 and CDR2 sequences are DFQATT and SNEGSKA (reference sequence). For the CDR3, the DNA is TGCAGTGCTAGAGACCGGGACAGCTCCTACGAGCAGTACTTC. Translation gives CSARDRDSSYEQYF.

For this clonotype: A much larger clone differs by one base, so this may be a read error. The V call is TRBV5-1, the J call TRBJ2-1; D is undetermined. Trimming stripped 3 bases from V and 2 bases from J, with 12 bases between. The CDR3 length is 15 residues. CDR1 is SGHRS, CDR2 YFSETQ, per germline. The CDR3 here is CASSSAGLPYNEQFF. In DNA form, the CDR3 reads TGCGCCAGCAGCTCGGCCGGTCTCCCCTACAATGAGCAGTTCTTC.

The rearrangement joins TRBV21-1 to TRBJ2-7; the listed D gene, TRBD1, was not tested against the DNA. TRBV21-1 counts as a pseudogene. The CDR3 sequence is 14 residues long. CDR3 region: CASSNRDSSYEQYF. The CDR3 region has the DNA TGTGCCAGCAGCAACCGGGACAGTTCCTACGAGCAGTACTTC.

The rearrangement links TRBV9 to TRBJ2-6; no clear D. Germline assignment: CDR1 SGDLS and CDR2 YYNGEE. The CDR3 extends over 14 amino acids. Trimming removed 1 base from V and 0 bases from J, with 2 bases in between. CDR3 residues: CASSVSSGANVLTF. In DNA form, the CDR3 reads TGTGCCAGCAGCGTAAGCTCTGGGGCCAACGTCCTGACTTTC.

This clonotype was recorded a few times. The rearrangement uses TRBV5-6 and TRBJ2-7; 7 positions agree with TRBD2. V shed 3 bases, J shed 6 bases, and the junction held 12 bases outside the gene matches. This CDR3 region has 15 residues. The germline V gene has CDR1 SGHDT and CDR2 YYEEEE. The CDR3 nucleotides are TGTGCCAGCAGCTGGGGACTACCTTACCAGTCCGAGCAGTACTTC. As protein: CASSWGLPYQSEQYF.

This clonotype showed up just a few times. The V call is TRBV29-1, the J call TRBJ2-3; 9 nucleotides line up with TRBD1. The CDR3 spans 16 residues. The V gene's germline CDR1 is SQVTM and CDR2 ANQGSEA. With V trimmed by 3 bases and J by 0 bases, 7 bases remained unmatched. The CDR3 protein is CSVELTGTGSTDTQYF. The CDR3 bases are TGCAGCGTTGAGTTAACCGGGACAGGGAGCACAGATACGCAGTATTTT.

The chain carries TRBV20-1 and TRBJ2-7, with D possibly being TRBD2 (5 bases). The CDR3 loop spans 13 amino acids. Trimming took 1 base from V and 0 from J, leaving 7 bases between them. Germline values: CDR1 DFQATT, CDR2 SNEGSKA (reference sequence). CDR3 protein: CSARGRDSYEQYF. The CDR3 coding sequence is TGCAGTGCTAGAGGTCGGGACTCCTACGAGCAGTACTTC.

In this sample, this clonotype turned up a few times. This chain links TRBV9 with TRBJ1-1; a possible D gene is TRBD1 (6 bases). This CDR3 has 13 residues. CDR1 is SGDLS and CDR2 is YYNGEE in the germline V gene. Trimming removed 5 bases at V and 8 bases at J, with 16 bases between. CDR3 nucleotides: TGTGCCAGCAGTACCGGGACATCCACCGAAGCTTTCTTT. Translating it yields CASSTGTSTEAFF.

V gene TRBV6-5 combines with J gene TRBJ2-2, with D maybe TRBD2 (6 bases). Trimming took off 2 bases at V and 0 bases at J, with 10 bases between the two ends. The CDR3 consists of 16 residues. Germline V gives CDR1 MNHEY, CDR2 SVGAGI. In DNA, the CDR3 is TGTGCCAGCAGTTACGCCCCGGGGGCGAACACCGGGGAGCTGTTTTTT. It is translated as CASSYAPGANTGELFF.

The chain uses TRBV29-1 and TRBJ2-2, with TRBD1 as a possible D gene (6 bases). The CDR3 loop spans 12 amino acids. Trimming shortened V by 6 bases and J by 6 bases, and 11 bases separated the two germline ends. Germline loops: CDR1 SQVTM, CDR2 ANQGSEA. In DNA, the CDR3 is TGCAGCGTGCGAACAGGGTCCGGGGAGCTGTTTTTT. Protein sequence: CSVRTGSGELFF.

This clonotype has only a few counts. The rearrangement links TRBV20-1 to TRBJ2-7; D is possibly TRBD1 (5 bases). The germline V gene encodes CDR1 DFQATT and CDR2 SNEGSKA (reference sequence). V was clipped by 4 bases and J by 2 bases, with 12 bases between them. CDR3 length: 13 residues. CDR3 loop: CSAKGPQAYEQYF. CDR3 bases: TGCAGTGCTAAGGGCCCACAGGCCTACGAGCAGTACTTC.

The gene calls are TRBV21-1 and TRBJ1-1; TRBD1 is the table's D call and was not checked against the DNA. TRBV21-1 is recorded as a pseudogene. The CDR3 has 16 residues. Here the CDR3 reads CASSPGCPRGGHEAFF. In DNA form, the CDR3 reads TGTGCCAGCAGCCCTGGGTGCCCCAGGGGGGGACACGAAGCTTTCTTT.

This clonotype has more than one count but fewer than ten. This sequence joins TRBV19 and TRBJ2-5; 10 nucleotides agree with TRBD2. This CDR3 has 15 residues. V trimming: 2 bases; J trimming: 2 bases; junction bases outside the gene matches: 2. Looked up from germline, CDR1 is LNHDA and CDR2 is SQIVND (reference sequence). CDR3 nucleotides: TGTGCCAGTAGTATATCGGGACTAGCGCAAGAGACCCAGTACTTC. Its translation: CASSISGLAQETQYF.

The genes are TRBV20-1 and TRBJ1-2; D uncertain. The V gene's germline CDR1 is DFQATT and CDR2 SNEGSKA (reference sequence). Trimming left V 7 bases short and J 13 bases short, with 19 bases between. This CDR3 spans 11 amino acids. This chain's CDR3 is CSVRGGLWPTF. DNA for the CDR3: TGCAGTGTTCGGGGAGGTCTATGGCCCACCTTC.

This clonotype was counted at least ten times. The gene calls are TRBV27 and TRBJ2-1, with 10 bases identical to TRBD2. Germline assignment: CDR1 MNHEY and CDR2 SMNVEV (reference sequence). V gave up 0 bases and J gave up 6 bases; unmatched junction bases: 5. This CDR3 region has 16 residues. CDR3 sequence: CASSLSLAGAFNEQFF. The CDR3 coding sequence is TGTGCCAGCAGTTTATCGCTAGCGGGGGCCTTCAATGAGCAGTTCTTC.

This clonotype has a handful of counts. The chain links TRBV9 to TRBJ2-5; 8 bases agree with TRBD1. Germline V gene data show CDR1 as SGDLS and CDR2 as YYNGEE. V was pared by 2 bases and J by 4 bases, with 4 bases of the junction left unmatched. The CDR3 extends over 14 amino acids. The CDR3 is CASSVSQGVETQYF. CDR3 bases: TGTGCCAGCAGCGTGTCACAGGGGGTAGAGACCCAGTACTTC.

This rearrangement joins TRBV20-1 to TRBJ1-3; D is possibly TRBD1 (6 bases). Deletions cut 0 bases from V and 9 bases from J, with 18 bases between. This CDR3 has 15 residues. In germline, CDR1 is DFQATT, CDR2 SNEGSKA (reference sequence). As DNA, the CDR3 is TGCAGTGCTAGAGATTTGAAGGGGGGCCATGGCACCATATATTTT. This gives the protein CSARDLKGGHGTIYF.

This clonotype was found a few times. The J gene is TRBJ1-1, the V gene TRBV9, with a tentative D call TRBD1 (5 bases). V lost 1 base and J lost 0, with 16 bases in between. The CDR3 totals 17 residues. CDR1 and CDR2 (germline): SGDLS, YYNGEE. CDR3 region: CASSVLAGISVNTEAFF. CDR3 DNA: TGTGCCAGCAGCGTACTCGCAGGGATCAGCGTGAACACTGAAGCTTTCTTT.

This clonotype was seen more than once but under ten times. The V and J genes are TRBV20-1 and TRBJ2-7; 9 nucleotides align to TRBD1. After removal of 5 bases from V and 4 bases from J, the junction contained 9 bases not matched to a gene. From germline, CDR1 is DFQATT and CDR2 SNEGSKA (reference sequence). The CDR3 is 14 amino acids. CDR3 sequence (DNA): TGCAGTGCTCTCCGGACAGGGGAGGGTTACGAGCAGTACTTC. It is translated as CSALRTGEGYEQYF.

This clonotype was counted between two and nine times. The genes are TRBV6-1 and TRBJ1-2; D is ambiguous. Germline CDR1 MNHNS, CDR2 SASEGT. The length of the CDR3 is 14 residues. The V end lost 5 bases, the J end lost 4 bases, and 14 bases lay between the germline ends. The CDR3 sequence: CASSPGSISYGYTF. The DNA for the CDR3 is TGTGCCAGCAGTCCCGGGTCTATTTCCTATGGCTACACCTTC.

The chain has TRBV4-3 and TRBJ2-7; TRBD1 aligns across 8 bases. The germline CDR1 and CDR2 sequences are LGHNA and YSLEER. The CDR3 totals 14 residues. J gave up 6 bases and V 5 bases, and 9 bases lay outside the gene matches. This CDR3 is CASSYGTGAREQYF. The DNA for the CDR3 is TGCGCCAGCAGCTACGGGACAGGCGCTCGCGAGCAGTACTTC.